A single T cell receptor beta chain is shown here with its context. Antigen unknown. The data were taken from a study of T cell responses to AZD1222 COVID-19 vaccine. Overall study results and limits: Mostly white British, mostly female donors; authors suggested clonal diversity may be underestimated. The span of vaccine-associated CD4 TCRs extended across spike, with dominance at 160-218 and 743-854. It was only six AZD1222 recipients who were seropositive at baseline.

The assay was immunoSEQ multiplex PCR, and TCRdb's table has in-frame clones only and misses some. Of 54,000 or so clones in the sample, about 90% are singletons; the top ten hold roughly 14%. Trimming took 0 bases from V and 0 from J; bases not matched to a gene: 4. Germline CDR1 reads SGDLS; CDR2 reads YYNGEE. The CDR3 sequence is 17 residues long. The sample consisted of peripheral blood, taken on day 0 of AZD1222 vaccination. The sequence was obtained from an adult in good health. J is TRBJ1-1 and V is TRBV9; TRBD1 matches at 11 bases. The CDR3 protein is CASSVDRDRGVNTEAFF. Here the CDR3 DNA reads TGTGCCAGCAGCGTAGACCGGGACAGGGGGGTGAACACTGAAGCTTTCTTT.